The source of this TCR beta chain is a study of cytomegalovirus exposure and HLA in healthy donors. Study-wide context: Membership in the Caucasian-associated ancestry cluster was found for approximately 85% of a few hundred genotyped donors. Study-wide results and limits: Cytomegalovirus status was reportedly diagnosed by the classifier with high sensitivity and specificity. Follow-up analysis later connected one missense variant in DCLRE1C with trimming of TCR beta V- and J-genes.

The study ran its PCR with 60 Vbeta and 13 Jbeta primers. Measured with immunoSEQ multiplex PCR; TCRdb has only the in-frame clones, and not every one. The table shows over 95,000 clones, with under 90% occurring only once. V shed 0 bases and J shed 6 bases, with 12 bases lying between them. Germline assignment: CDR1 SGHRS and CDR2 YFSETQ. The CDR3 consists of 14 residues. Details on this clone: Antigen unknown.

The sample consisted of PBMCs. The chain carries TRBV5-1 and TRBJ1-1, with D possibly TRBD1 on 5 matching bases. This TCR came from a woman under 30 in good health and CMV-seronegative. CDR3 sequence reads: CASSLDPPRAEAFF. The CDR3 nucleotides read TGCGCCAGCAGCTTGGATCCCCCCAGGGCTGAAGCTTTCTTT.